Each of the 7 T cell receptor beta chains below was sequenced from the same sample in a study of T-cell memory formation after mild COVID-19. TCRdb re-called the 5' RACE reads with MiXCR, one entry per CDR3 protein. The sample has about 160,000 distinct CDR3 sequences; roughly 28% are singletons. The source material was PBMCs or a T cell subset sorted from them (not recorded which). Receptor source: an adult woman who had mild COVID-19 (a few samples of this study predate the infection). Cell type and time point are not known.

This chain joins TRBV18 and TRBJ1-1, with D perhaps matching TRBD1 (5 bases). This CDR3 has 16 amino acids. The V gene lost 0 bases and the J gene lost 4 bases, with 15 bases spanning the gap. Germline V gene sequence: CDR1 KGHSH, CDR2 LQKENI. The CDR3 bases are TGTGCCAGCTCACCACCTCAAGAGGGAAGGGGCACTGAAGCTTTCTTT. Amino acids: CASSPPQEGRGTEAFF.

This clonotype has just a few counts. The CDR3, as DNA: TGCGCCAGCAGCCAAGATTCCACCCAAGCCGCCTACGAGCAGTACTTC. This translates into CASSQDSTQAAYEQYF. This rearrangement joins TRBV4-1 to TRBJ2-7; D is undetermined. Trimming stripped 0 bases from V and 2 bases from J, with 14 bases between. CDR1 MGHRA and CDR2 YSYEKL come from the germline V gene. The CDR3 is made up of 16 amino acids.

This clonotype was detected a few times. The chain is built from TRBV7-9 and TRBJ2-7, with a weak D call TRBD1 (5 bases). CDR1 SEHNR and CDR2 FQNEAQ come from the germline V gene (reference sequence). V dropped 1 base and J dropped 12 bases, with 25 bases sitting between them. This CDR3 contains 16 residues. The CDR3 is CASSLVSAGPGVMLYF. In nucleotides, the CDR3 is TGTGCCAGCAGCTTAGTATCGGCAGGGCCCGGTGTGATGTTGTACTTC.

The J gene is TRBJ1-6, the V gene TRBV7-9; D remains unclear. This CDR3 has 16 amino acids. The V gene lost 6 bases and the J gene lost 6 bases, with 18 bases spanning the gap. The germline V gene has CDR1 SEHNR and CDR2 FQNEAQ (reference sequence). CDR3 sequence: CASSSPAGFSNSPLHF. The CDR3 DNA follows: TGTGCCAGCAGTAGCCCGGCGGGGTTCAGTAATTCACCCCTCCACTTT.

This clonotype has only a few counts. The genes are TRBV19 and TRBJ2-7; D is perhaps TRBD1 (6 bases). Germline values: CDR1 LNHDA, CDR2 SQIVND (reference sequence). Trimming took off 5 bases at V and 0 bases at J, with 14 bases between the two ends. The CDR3 covers 15 residues. In nucleotides, the CDR3 is TGTGCCAGTAGTCTCACCGGGACACCCTCCTACGAGCAGTACTTC. Protein: CASSLTGTPSYEQYF.

The chain carries TRBV5-1 and TRBJ2-1; 8 nucleotides match TRBD1. Germline CDR1 reads SGHRS; CDR2 reads YFSETQ. There are 15 residues in the CDR3. Unmatched junction bases numbered 7, after V lost 5 bases and J lost 3 bases. The CDR3: CASRLGTGGYNEQFF. CDR3 coding DNA: TGCGCCAGCAGGCTAGGGACAGGCGGCTACAATGAGCAGTTCTTC.

The chain is built from TRBV3-1 and TRBJ2-7, with no clear D. Germline loops: CDR1 LGHDT, CDR2 YNNKEL (reference sequence). This CDR3 spans 12 amino acids. Trimming removed 6 bases at V and 4 bases at J, with 10 bases between. The CDR3 here is CASSQQRYEQYF. The CDR3, as DNA: TGTGCCAGCAGTCAGCAGCGTTACGAGCAGTACTTC.